These T cell receptor beta chains were read from a single sample in a study of CD8 T cells in ankylosing spondylitis. TCRdb reprocessed the 5' RACE reads via MiXCR and lists one record per CDR3 protein. The profile shows a few hundred thousand distinct CDR3 sequences, around a tenth of them singletons. The sample comprised blood, either unsorted or a sorted T cell fraction (not recorded which). The source is a male donor with ankylosing spondylitis or in good health (not recorded which). The CDR3 runs from the conserved cysteine through the conserved F or W.

V gene	J gene	CDR3 protein
TRBV12-3/TRBV12-4	TRBJ2-3	CASSHRLAGGADTQYF
TRBV5-6	TRBJ2-3	CASSWTASTDTQYF
TRBV10-3	TRBJ2-7	CAVTRRQASSYEQYF
TRBV5-1	TRBJ2-7	CASSTKTGRDSEQYF
TRBV15	TRBJ1-1	CATSRRGADTEAFF
TRBV13	TRBJ2-7	CASSPTGRYEQYF
TRBV12-3/TRBV12-4	TRBJ1-5	CASTLHSNQPQHF
TRBV7-8	TRBJ2-5	CASTLWPRRARQETQYF
TRBV5-1	TRBJ1-2	CASTLQQRGYTF
TRBV5-1	TRBJ2-2	CASGLDGPTGELFF
TRBV25-1	TRBJ2-7	CASRQTGGYYEQYF
TRBV5-6	TRBJ1-2	CASSSSRDSLYGYTF
TRBV9	TRBJ2-1	CASSTSGGAYEQFF
TRBV12-3/TRBV12-4	TRBJ2-2	CASSLEYGGGNGELFF
TRBV5-1	TRBJ2-2	CASSLDGSGELFF
TRBV28	TRBJ1-5	CASEGSSNQPQHF
TRBV6-6	TRBJ2-3	CASGTSTDTQYF
TRBV12-2	TRBJ2-7	CASRLGMDSPYEQYF
TRBV7-9	TRBJ1-2	CASSWETSGYTF
TRBV20-1	TRBJ2-3	CSARPAGGTDTQYF
TRBV20-1	TRBJ1-5	CSVLQGLYQPQHF
TRBV3-1	TRBJ2-5	CASSQGDASGHSETQYF
TRBV5-1	TRBJ2-1	CASYDAGGVYNEQFF
TRBV5-1	TRBJ1-1	CASRYSGISNTEAFF
TRBV4-1	TRBJ2-7	CASSQGVGGYEQYF
TRBV5-1	TRBJ2-2	CASSPTGVSNTGELFF
TRBV29-1	TRBJ2-7	CSIRVVGSYEQYF
TRBV28	TRBJ1-3	CASSKLRTRAFGNTIYF
TRBV11-2	TRBJ2-7	CASSRPGTASYEQYF
TRBV25-1	TRBJ1-4	CASAGTAGTEKLFF
TRBV11-2	TRBJ2-4	CASSLRGGVAKNIQYF
TRBV10-3	TRBJ1-6	CAIRLTGRADSPLHF
TRBV20-1	TRBJ2-7	CSARDSGVYEQYF
TRBV5-1	TRBJ1-2	CASSALPGHHGYTF
TRBV20-1	TRBJ1-6	CSASPSGVHNSPLHF
TRBV29-1	TRBJ2-5	CSVDRAGRQTQYF
TRBV29-1	TRBJ2-2	CSVGRDRDYGELFF
TRBV2	TRBJ2-5	CASSRGQSKETQYF
TRBV7-9	TRBJ2-1	CASSSLGGRPGGEQFF
TRBV7-6	TRBJ2-7	CASSPSRGPVEQYF
TRBV3-1	TRBJ2-5	CASSQDGLVETQYF
TRBV9	TRBJ2-3	CASSVGDTQYF
TRBV2	TRBJ2-5	CASSVANQETQYF
TRBV6-2/TRBV6-3	TRBJ2-2	CASTRSGPYTGELFF
TRBV7-8	TRBJ2-3	CASSGGTASTDTQYF
TRBV7-3	TRBJ1-5	CASSLSSEVGQPQHF
TRBV5-6	TRBJ2-7	CASSEASGKVSYEQYF
TRBV25-1	TRBJ2-5	CASQYETGVETQYF
TRBV29-1	TRBJ1-1	CSVQDTEAFF
TRBV7-9	TRBJ2-5	CASSLDSEETQYF
TRBV6-5	TRBJ2-1	CASSSGSQEQFF
TRBV5-1	TRBJ2-7	CASSLDPSSSYEQYF
TRBV12-3/TRBV12-4	TRBJ2-3	CASSFGLADTQYF
TRBV2	TRBJ2-4	CASSESGQWKNIQYF
TRBV6-2/TRBV6-3	TRBJ2-1	CASSYSKERGALYNEQFF